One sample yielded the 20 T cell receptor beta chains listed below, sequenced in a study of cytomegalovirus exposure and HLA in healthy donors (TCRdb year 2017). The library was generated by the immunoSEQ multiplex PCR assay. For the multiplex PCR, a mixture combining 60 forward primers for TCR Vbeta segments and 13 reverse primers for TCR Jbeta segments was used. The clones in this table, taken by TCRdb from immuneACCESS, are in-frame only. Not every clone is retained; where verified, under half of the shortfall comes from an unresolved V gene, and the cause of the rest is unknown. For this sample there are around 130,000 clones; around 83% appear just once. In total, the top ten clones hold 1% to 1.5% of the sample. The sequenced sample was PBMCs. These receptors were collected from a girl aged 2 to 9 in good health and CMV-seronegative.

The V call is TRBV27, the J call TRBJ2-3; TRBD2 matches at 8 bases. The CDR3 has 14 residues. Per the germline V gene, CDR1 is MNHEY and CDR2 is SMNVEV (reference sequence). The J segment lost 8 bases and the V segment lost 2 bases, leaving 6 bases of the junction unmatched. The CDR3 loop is CASSLREGLFTQYF. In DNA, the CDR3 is TGTGCCAGCAGTTTACGGGAGGGCCTTTTTACGCAGTATTTT.

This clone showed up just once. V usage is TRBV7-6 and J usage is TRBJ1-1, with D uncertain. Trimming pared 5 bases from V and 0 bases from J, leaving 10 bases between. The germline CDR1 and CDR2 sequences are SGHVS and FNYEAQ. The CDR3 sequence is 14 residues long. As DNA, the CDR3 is TGTGCCAGCAGCCCAACAGTGCTGAACACTGAAGCTTTCTTT. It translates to CASSPTVLNTEAFF.

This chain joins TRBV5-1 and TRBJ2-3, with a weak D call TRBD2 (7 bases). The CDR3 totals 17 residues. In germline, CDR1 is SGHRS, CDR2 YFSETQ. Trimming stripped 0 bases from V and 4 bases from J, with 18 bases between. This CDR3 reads CASSLAPGGPGADTQYF. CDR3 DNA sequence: TGCGCCAGCAGCTTGGCCCCGGGGGGCCCCGGGGCAGATACGCAGTATTTT.

Here the CDR3 reads CASSATPGTGVDEQYF. Here the CDR3 DNA reads TGTGCCAGCAGCGCTACACCCGGGACGGGAGTTGACGAGCAGTACTTC. This chain links TRBV7-6 with TRBJ2-7, with TRBD2 as a possible D gene (6 bases). Germline CDR1 is SGHVS and CDR2 is FNYEAQ. The CDR3 length is 16 residues. Deletions cut 5 bases from V and 5 bases from J, with 22 bases between. Variable domain in full (rest from reference TRBV7-6 and TRBJ2-7): GAGVSQSPRYKVTKRGQDVALRCDPISGHVSLYWYRQALGQGPEFLTYFNYEAQQDKSGLPNDRFSAERPEGSISTLTIQRTEQRDSAMYRCASSATPGTGVDEQYFGPGTRLTVT.

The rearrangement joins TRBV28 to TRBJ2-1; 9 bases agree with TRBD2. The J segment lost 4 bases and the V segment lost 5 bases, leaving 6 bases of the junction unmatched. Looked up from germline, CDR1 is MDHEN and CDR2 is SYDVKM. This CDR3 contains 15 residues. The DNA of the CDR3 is TGTGCCAGCAGTCGCCTAGCGGGACAATACAATGAGCAGTTCTTC. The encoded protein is CASSRLAGQYNEQFF.

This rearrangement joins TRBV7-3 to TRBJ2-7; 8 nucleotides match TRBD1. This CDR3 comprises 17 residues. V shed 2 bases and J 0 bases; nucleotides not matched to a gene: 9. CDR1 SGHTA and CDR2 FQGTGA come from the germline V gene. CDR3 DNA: TGTGCCAGCAGCTTACTAAAGGACAGGGAGTACTCCTACGAGCAGTACTTC. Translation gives CASSLLKDREYSYEQYF.

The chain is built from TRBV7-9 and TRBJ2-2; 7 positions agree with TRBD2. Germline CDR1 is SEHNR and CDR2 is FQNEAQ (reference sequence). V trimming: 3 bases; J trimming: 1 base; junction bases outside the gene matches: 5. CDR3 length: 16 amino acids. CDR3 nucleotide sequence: TGTGCCAGCAGCTTTCTTGCGGGGGAGAACACCGGGGAGCTGTTTTTT. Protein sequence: CASSFLAGENTGELFF.

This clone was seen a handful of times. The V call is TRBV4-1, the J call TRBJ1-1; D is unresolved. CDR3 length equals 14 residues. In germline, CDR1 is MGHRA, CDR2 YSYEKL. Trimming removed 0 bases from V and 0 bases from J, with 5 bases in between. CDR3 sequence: CASSQDRLNTEAFF. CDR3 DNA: TGCGCCAGCAGCCAAGACAGGCTGAACACTGAAGCTTTCTTT.

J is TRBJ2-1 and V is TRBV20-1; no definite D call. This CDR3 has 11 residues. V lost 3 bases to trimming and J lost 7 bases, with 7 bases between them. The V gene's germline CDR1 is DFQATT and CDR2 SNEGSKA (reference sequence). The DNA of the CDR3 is TGCAGTGCTAGTTCCCCAAATGAGCAGTTCTTC. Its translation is CSASSPNEQFF.

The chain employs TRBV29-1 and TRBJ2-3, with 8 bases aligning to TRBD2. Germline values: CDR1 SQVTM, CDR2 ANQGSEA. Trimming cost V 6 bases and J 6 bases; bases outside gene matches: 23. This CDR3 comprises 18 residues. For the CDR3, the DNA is TGCAGCGTCCTGGGGGGTTGGGAGCGGGGGTCGTTGGGGGATACGCAGTATTTT. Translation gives CSVLGGWERGSLGDTQYF.

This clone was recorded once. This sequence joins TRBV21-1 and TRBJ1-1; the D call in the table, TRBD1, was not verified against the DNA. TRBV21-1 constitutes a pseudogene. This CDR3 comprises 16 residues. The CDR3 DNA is TGTGCCAGCAGCAAAACATCCGGGACAGGGTCCACTGAAGCTTTCTTT. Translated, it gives CASSKTSGTGSTEAFF.

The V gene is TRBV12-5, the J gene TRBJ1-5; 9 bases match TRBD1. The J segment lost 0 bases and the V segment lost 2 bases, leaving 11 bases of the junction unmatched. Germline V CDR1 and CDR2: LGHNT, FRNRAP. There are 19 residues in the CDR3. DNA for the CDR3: TGTGCTAGTGGTTTGTCCGCCGGGACAGGGCTCTATAGCAATCAGCCCCAGCATTTT. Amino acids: CASGLSAGTGLYSNQPQHF.

The CDR3 sequence is CATSRGGVGRNQPQHF. The CDR3 DNA reads as TGTGCCACCAGCAGAGGGGGGGTTGGTAGGAATCAGCCCCAGCATTTT. The gene calls are TRBV15 and TRBJ1-5; possibly TRBD1 for D (5 bases). The germline CDR1 and CDR2 sequences are LNHNV and YYDKDF (reference sequence). The CDR3 totals 16 residues. The V gene lost 1 base and the J gene lost 4 bases, with 14 bases spanning the gap.

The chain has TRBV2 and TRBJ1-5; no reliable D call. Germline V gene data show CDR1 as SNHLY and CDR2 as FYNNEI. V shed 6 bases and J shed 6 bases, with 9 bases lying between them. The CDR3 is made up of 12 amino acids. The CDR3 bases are TGTGCCAGCAGGGGAGAGACTCAGCCCCAGCATTTT. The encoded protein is CASRGETQPQHF.

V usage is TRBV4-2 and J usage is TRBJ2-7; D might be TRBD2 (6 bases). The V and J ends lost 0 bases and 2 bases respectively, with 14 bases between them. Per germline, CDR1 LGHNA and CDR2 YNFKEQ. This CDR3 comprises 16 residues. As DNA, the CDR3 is TGTGCCAGCAGCCAAGATGACGGAGGGGTGGCCTACGAGCAGTACTTC. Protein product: CASSQDDGGVAYEQYF.

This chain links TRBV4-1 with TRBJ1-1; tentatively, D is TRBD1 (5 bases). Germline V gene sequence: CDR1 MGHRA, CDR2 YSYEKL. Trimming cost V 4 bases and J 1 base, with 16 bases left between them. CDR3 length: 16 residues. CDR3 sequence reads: CASSPPNGGWNTEAFF. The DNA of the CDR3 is TGCGCCAGCAGCCCCCCTAACGGGGGGTGGAACACTGAAGCTTTCTTT.

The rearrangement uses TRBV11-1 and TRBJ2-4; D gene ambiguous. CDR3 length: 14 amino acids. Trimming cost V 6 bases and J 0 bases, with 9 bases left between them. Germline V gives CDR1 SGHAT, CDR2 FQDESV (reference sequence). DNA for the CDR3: TGTGCCAGCAGTCCTCCAGTAGCCAAAAACATTCAGTACTTC. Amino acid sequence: CASSPPVAKNIQYF. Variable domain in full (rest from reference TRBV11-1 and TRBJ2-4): EAEVAQSPRYKITEKSQAVAFWCDPISGHATLYWYRQILGQGPELLVQFQDESVVDDSQLPKDRFSAERLKGVDSTLKIQPAELGDSAMYLCASSPPVAKNIQYFGAGTRLSVL.

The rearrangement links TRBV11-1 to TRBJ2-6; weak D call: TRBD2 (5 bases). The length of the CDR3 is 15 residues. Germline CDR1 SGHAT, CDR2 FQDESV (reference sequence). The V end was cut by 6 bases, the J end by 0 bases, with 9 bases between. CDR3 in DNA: TGTGCCAGCAGTCAGAGGGACTCTGGGGCCAACGTCCTGACTTTC. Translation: CASSQRDSGANVLTF.

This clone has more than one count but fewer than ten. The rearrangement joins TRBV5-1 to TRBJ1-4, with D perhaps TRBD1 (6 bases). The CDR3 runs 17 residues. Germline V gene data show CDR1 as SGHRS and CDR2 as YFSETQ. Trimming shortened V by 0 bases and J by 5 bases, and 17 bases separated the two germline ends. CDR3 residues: CASSLGPRGARNEKLFF. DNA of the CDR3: TGCGCCAGCAGCTTGGGGCCACGGGGGGCTCGAAATGAAAAACTGTTTTTT.

The CDR3 bases are TGCAGCGCTCACCGCTGGGCAGGGGGCCTTAACACTGAAGCTTTCTTT. It is translated as CSAHRWAGGLNTEAFF. The chain combines TRBV29-1 with TRBJ1-1; 8 nucleotides agree with TRBD1. Germline loops: CDR1 SQVTM, CDR2 ANQGSEA. The CDR3 is 16 amino acids. Trimming took 7 bases from V and 2 from J; bases not matched to a gene: 15.